Listed here are 27 T cell receptor beta chains from one sample, sequenced in a study of graft-versus-host responses after intestinal transplantation. Profiling relied on immunoSEQ multiplex PCR, and the TCRdb table lists in-frame clones only, not all of them. This table holds about 25,000 clones, 85% to 95% found once. This sample comprised PBMCs, obtained 18 days after transplant. The receptors here all came from a human patient who received an intestinal transplant, so some T cells may come from the graft donor.

V is TRBV7-8 and J is TRBJ2-7, with D tentatively TRBD1 or TRBD2 (6 bases each). The CDR3 runs to 15 residues. V was trimmed by 3 bases and J by 2 bases, leaving 14 bases between them. Germline loops: CDR1 SGHVS, CDR2 FQNEAQ. CDR3 sequence: CASSLSPGAAYEQYF. The CDR3 DNA follows: TGTGCCAGCAGCTTGAGCCCGGGGGCAGCCTACGAGCAGTACTTC.

The J gene is TRBJ1-6, the V gene TRBV19, with D hard to call. Germline V gene data show CDR1 as LNHDA and CDR2 as SQIVND (reference sequence). V was clipped by 1 base and J by 10 bases, with 17 bases between them. The CDR3 runs to 16 residues. The DNA of the CDR3 is TGTGCCAGTAGTATAGTTGGACCGTCCATAAACTCACCCCTCCACTTT. Amino acid sequence: CASSIVGPSINSPLHF.

This chain joins TRBV19 and TRBJ2-1, with 8 bases aligning to TRBD1. The CDR3 consists of 15 residues. J gave up 5 bases and V 4 bases, and 7 bases lay outside the gene matches. Per the germline V gene, CDR1 is LNHDA and CDR2 is SQIVND (reference sequence). The CDR3 loop is CASSTPGTGNNEQFF. The CDR3 DNA sequence: TGTGCCAGTAGTACCCCCGGGACAGGAAACAATGAGCAGTTCTTC.

A few counts support this clone. The CDR3 here is CASSVGATGLNTEAFF. CDR3 sequence (DNA): TGTGCCAGCAGCGTAGGAGCGACAGGGCTGAACACTGAAGCTTTCTTT. The V call is TRBV9, the J call TRBJ1-1; 7 bases agree with TRBD1. V trimming: 0 bases; J trimming: 0 bases; junction bases outside the gene matches: 5. Germline V gene lookup returns CDR1 SGDLS and CDR2 YYNGEE. The CDR3 consists of 16 residues.

V and J are TRBV6-6 and TRBJ1-2; D uncertain. The CDR3 has 12 residues. Trimming took off 4 bases at V and 6 bases at J, with 9 bases between the two ends. CDR1 is MNHNY and CDR2 is SVGAGI in the germline V gene (reference sequence). The CDR3 DNA reads TGTGCCAGCAGTTCAGGTGCGCATGGCTACACCTTC. Its translation is CASSSGAHGYTF.

Turning to this clone: Relative to the germline gene, one junction end is altered; a read error may explain this. The chain links TRBV2 to TRBJ2-5; D perhaps matches TRBD1 (7 bases). The CDR3 has 11 amino acids. Germline assignment: CDR1 SNHLY and CDR2 FYNNEI. This CDR3 reads CVSRGDGAQYF. CDR3 in DNA: TGTGTCAGCAGGGGGGATGGGGCCCAGTACTTC.

The chain joins TRBV4-2 to TRBJ2-3; D might be TRBD2 (7 bases). The CDR3 runs to 16 residues. V shed 0 bases and J shed 6 bases, with 16 bases lying between them. CDR1 is LGHNA and CDR2 is YNFKEQ in the germline V gene. The chain's CDR3 is CASSQDKGGGRDTQYF. As DNA, the CDR3 is TGTGCCAGCAGCCAAGATAAGGGGGGGGGTAGGGATACGCAGTATTTT.

This chain joins TRBV6-1 and TRBJ1-2; 7 bases are a match to TRBD1. The CDR3 sequence is 15 residues long. Germline-derived CDR1 and CDR2 are MNHNS and SASEGT. V shed 5 bases and J 3 bases; nucleotides not matched to a gene: 9. The CDR3 reads CASSILLDRDYGYTF. The CDR3 nucleotides are TGTGCCAGCAGTATCCTCCTTGACAGGGACTATGGCTACACCTTC.

J is TRBJ2-5 and V is TRBV5-1; 11 nucleotides line up with TRBD2. The ends lost 4 bases at V and 2 bases at J; junction bases unmatched: 4. The CDR3 is made up of 15 amino acids. Germline values: CDR1 SGHRS, CDR2 YFSETQ. The CDR3: CASSTTSGAQETQYF. The CDR3 DNA follows: TGCGCCAGCAGCACGACTAGCGGGGCACAAGAGACCCAGTACTTC.

This clone was seen just once. The chain uses TRBV6-5 and TRBJ2-2; TRBD1 matches 11 bases. This CDR3 has 15 amino acids. Germline loops: CDR1 MNHEY, CDR2 SVGAGI. V lost 0 bases and J lost 10; bases outside the gene matches: 4. CDR3 sequence: CASSYSWTGGEELFF. The CDR3 bases are TGTGCCAGCAGTTACTCTTGGACAGGGGGCGAGGAGCTGTTTTTT.

The V call is TRBV2, the J call TRBJ1-4; TRBD1 might be the D (6 bases). The CDR3 is 14 amino acids. V lost 4 bases to trimming and J lost 8 bases, with 14 bases between them. Germline CDR1 is SNHLY and CDR2 is FYNNEI. CDR3 coding DNA: TGTGCCAGCAGTGGGGGGACAAGGGAAGAAAAACTGTTTTTT. Protein product: CASSGGTREEKLFF.

J is TRBJ2-1 and V is TRBV9; D possibly matches TRBD1 or TRBD2 (7 bases each). CDR1 and CDR2 (germline): SGDLS, YYNGEE. V was cut by 1 base and J by 4 bases, with 9 bases left in between. The CDR3 is 14 amino acids. The CDR3 is CASSVQGGYNEQFF. The CDR3 DNA follows: TGTGCCAGCAGCGTACAGGGGGGGTACAATGAGCAGTTCTTC.

V gene TRBV30 combines with J gene TRBJ2-3, with TRBD2 identical over 7 bases. Trimming at V came to 3 bases and at J to 1 base, leaving 4 bases not matched to a gene. This CDR3 region has 14 residues. CDR1 GTSNPN and CDR2 SVGIG come from the germline V gene (reference sequence). The CDR3, as DNA: TGTGCCTGGAGGCTGAGCGGGGGCACAGATACGCAGTATTTT. Residues: CAWRLSGGTDTQYF.

The chain recombines TRBV7-6 with TRBJ1-6, with D perhaps matching TRBD1 (6 bases). V was cut by 0 bases and J by 8 bases, with 11 bases left in between. The CDR3 length is 15 residues. The germline V gene encodes CDR1 SGHVS and CDR2 FNYEAQ. The CDR3 spells CASSLAGGTDSPLHF. The CDR3 DNA is TGTGCCAGCAGCTTAGCGGGGGGCACGGATTCACCCCTCCACTTT.

This clone came up once. The chain combines TRBV4-1 with TRBJ2-5; 10 nucleotides match TRBD2. Looked up from germline, CDR1 is MGHRA and CDR2 is YSYEKL. This CDR3 is 15 amino acids long. J lost 5 bases, V lost 0 bases, and 3 bases had no gene match. The CDR3 protein is CASSQDIAGGETQYF. The CDR3 region has the DNA TGCGCCAGCAGCCAAGATATAGCGGGGGGTGAGACCCAGTACTTC.

The gene calls are TRBV19 and TRBJ1-6; unclear D gene. The CDR3 contains 15 residues. Trimming stripped 3 bases from V and 0 bases from J, with 6 bases between. Germline V CDR1 and CDR2: LNHDA, SQIVND (reference sequence). The CDR3 bases are TGTGCCAGTAGTATGGGGAGCTCCTATAATTCACCCCTCCACTTT. It encodes CASSMGSSYNSPLHF.

This rearrangement joins TRBV5-4 to TRBJ2-5; D gene ambiguous. The CDR3 runs to 11 residues. Germline V gene data show CDR1 as SGHNT and CDR2 as YYREEE (reference sequence). The ends were cut back, 3 bases at V and 5 bases at J, with 5 bases in the middle. The CDR3 loop reads CASSSRETQYF. The CDR3 DNA is TGTGCCAGCAGCTCGAGGGAGACCCAGTACTTC.

The chain joins TRBV18 to TRBJ1-1, with a weak D call TRBD1 (6 bases). Germline V gene sequence: CDR1 KGHSH, CDR2 LQKENI. The CDR3 is 12 residues long. Trimming shortened V by 2 bases and J by 7 bases, and 8 bases separated the two germline ends. The chain's CDR3 is CASSPEGHEAFF. In DNA form, the CDR3 reads TGTGCCAGCTCACCAGAGGGACATGAAGCTTTCTTT.

V is TRBV19 and J is TRBJ1-1; D perhaps matches TRBD1 (5 bases). In germline, CDR1 is LNHDA, CDR2 SQIVND (reference sequence). V was clipped by 4 bases and J by 6 bases, with 18 bases between them. CDR3 length: 15 residues. CDR3: CASSTFRQLHSEAFF. The CDR3, as DNA: TGTGCCAGTAGTACTTTCAGACAGCTACACTCTGAAGCTTTCTTT.

V is TRBV4-1 and J is TRBJ2-1, with D unclear. The CDR3 loop spans 12 amino acids. The V and J ends lost 6 bases and 6 bases respectively, with 9 bases between them. Germline lookup yields CDR1 MGHRA and CDR2 YSYEKL. The DNA for the CDR3 is TGCGCCAGCAGTTCCTTACCCAATGAGCAGTTCTTC. It is translated as CASSSLPNEQFF.

This rearrangement joins TRBV29-1 to TRBJ1-1, with no clear D. V was cut by 6 bases and J by 1 base, with 6 bases left in between. Per the germline V gene, CDR1 is SQVTM and CDR2 is ANQGSEA. This CDR3 has 11 residues. CDR3 region: CSVLGNTEAFF. In DNA, the CDR3 is TGCAGCGTCTTGGGGAACACTGAAGCTTTCTTT. The whole variable domain, filled in from reference TRBV29-1 and TRBJ1-1, reads SAVISQKPSRDICQRGTSLTIQCQVDSQVTMMFWYRQQPGQSLTLIATANQGSEATYESGFVIDKFPISRPNLTFSTLTVSNMSPEDSSIYLCSVLGNTEAFFGQGTRLTVV.

CDR3 residues: CSVSQGGGIQYF. The CDR3 region has the DNA TGCAGCGTCTCACAGGGGGGTGGCATTCAGTACTTC. V is TRBV29-1 and J is TRBJ2-4; 8 nucleotides align to TRBD1. The CDR3 is 12 residues long. V shed 6 bases, J shed 9 bases, and the junction held 7 bases outside the gene matches. CDR1 SQVTM and CDR2 ANQGSEA come from the germline V gene.

CDR3 amino acids: CASSLLTEVDGYTF. The CDR3 nucleotides read TGTGCCAGCAGCTTACTGACAGAAGTCGATGGCTACACCTTC. This sequence joins TRBV11-2 and TRBJ1-2; TRBD1 might be the D (5 bases). Germline CDR1 SGHAT, CDR2 FQNNGV. This CDR3 comprises 14 residues. Between the trimmed V and J ends, which lost 2 bases and 6 bases, there was a span of 13 bases.

V gene TRBV19 combines with J gene TRBJ1-5; possibly TRBD1 for D (5 bases). The CDR3 loop spans 16 amino acids. In germline, CDR1 is LNHDA, CDR2 SQIVND (reference sequence). The V gene lost 5 bases and the J gene lost 7 bases, with 21 bases spanning the gap. The CDR3 loop reads CASSPPPLQGPQPQHF. The CDR3 DNA follows: TGTGCCAGTAGTCCCCCTCCGCTTCAGGGACCCCAGCCCCAGCATTTT. Drawing the rest from reference TRBV19 and TRBJ1-5, the complete variable domain is DGGITQSPKYLFRKEGQNVTLSCEQNLNHDAMYWYRQDPGQGLRLIYYSQIVNDFQKGDIAEGYSVSREKKESFPLTVTSAQKNPTAFYLCASSPPPLQGPQPQHFGDGTRLSIL.

In this sample, this clone turned up once. The chain employs TRBV19 and TRBJ2-3; either TRBD1 or TRBD2 may supply D (6 bases each). Trimming shortened V by 2 bases and J by 0 bases, and 30 bases separated the two germline ends. The germline gives CDR1 LNHDA, CDR2 SQIVND (reference sequence). The CDR3 is 22 amino acids. The CDR3 spells CASSISHYSPYTGRQSTDTQYF. In DNA form, the CDR3 reads TGTGCCAGTAGTATATCCCACTATTCGCCCTATACAGGGAGGCAGAGCACAGATACGCAGTATTTT.

The rearrangement joins TRBV4-1 to TRBJ2-3; the match to TRBD1 covers 7 bases. From germline, CDR1 is MGHRA and CDR2 YSYEKL. The CDR3 spans 19 residues. Trimming cost V 3 bases and J 1 base; bases outside gene matches: 16. Written as DNA, the CDR3 is TGCGCCAGCAGCCAGGCCTTAGGGGGCTTTTACGGGGGCACAGATACGCAGTATTTT. This gives the protein CASSQALGGFYGGTDTQYF.

This clone was detected only once. V and J are TRBV27 and TRBJ1-6, with TRBD1 matching over 9 bases. Germline CDR1 is MNHEY and CDR2 is SMNVEV (reference sequence). J was trimmed by 8 bases and V by 3 bases; bases with no gene match: 5. The CDR3 contains 15 residues. CDR3 sequence: CASSFYGQGYSPLHF. CDR3 coding DNA: TGTGCCAGCAGTTTTTATGGACAGGGGTATTCACCCCTCCACTTT.